The 28 T cell receptor beta chains below all came from one sample that was sequenced in a study of blood T cell repertoires in COVID-19. Repertoires were generated with immunoSEQ multiplex PCR, while TCRdb's copy carries only in-frame clones and drops some. Of just over 650,000 clones in the sample, approximately 90% were seen once. Sequenced sample: peripheral blood. The receptors shown here come from a woman aged 18-35 years with acute or convalescent COVID-19.

This chain links TRBV12-3 or TRBV12-4 with TRBJ1-2; 7 bases line up with TRBD1. Germline trimming cut 8 bases from V and 8 bases from J; bases unmatched to any gene: 11. This CDR3 region has 13 residues. CDR3 in amino acids: CASVGQQYRGYTF. CDR3 coding DNA: TGTGCCAGCGTGGGACAGCAATATAGGGGCTACACCTTC.

The V call is TRBV9, the J call TRBJ2-2, with TRBD2 matching over 9 bases. The CDR3 covers 16 residues. Germline V gene lookup returns CDR1 SGDLS and CDR2 YYNGEE. V gave up 4 bases and J gave up 1 base; unmatched junction bases: 5. CDR3 sequence reads: CASSFGLALNTGELFF. CDR3 sequence (DNA): TGTGCCAGCAGCTTCGGACTAGCGCTGAACACCGGGGAGCTGTTTTTT.

This rearrangement joins TRBV19 to TRBJ2-6, with 7 bases aligning to TRBD1. The CDR3 extends over 15 amino acids. Per germline, CDR1 LNHDA and CDR2 SQIVND (reference sequence). Trimming removed 10 bases from V and 1 base from J; junction bases left unmatched: 7. CDR3 in DNA: TGTGCCACTTCGAGGGGGCGATCTGGGGCCAACGTCCTGACTTTC. Translation: CATSRGRSGANVLTF.

Notes on this clone: The same CDR3 arises from other DNA sequences in this sample as well. The CDR3 sequence: CASSQLYEQYF. For the CDR3, the DNA is TGTGCCAGCAGCCAGCTCTACGAGCAGTACTTC. This chain connects TRBV6-2 or TRBV6-3 to TRBJ2-7; D uncertain. CDR1 is MNHEY, CDR2 SVGEGT, per germline. Deletions cut 6 bases from V and 3 bases from J, with 6 bases between. CDR3 length: 11 residues.

The chain carries TRBV7-9 and TRBJ2-1; weak D call: TRBD2 (6 bases). The CDR3 is 14 residues long. The germline V gene encodes CDR1 SEHNR and CDR2 FQNEAQ (reference sequence). V lost 2 bases and J 2 bases, leaving 7 bases between the germline ends. CDR3 protein: CASSLPGAYNEQFF. For the CDR3, the DNA is TGTGCCAGCAGCTTACCGGGGGCCTACAATGAGCAGTTCTTC.

The chain couples TRBV11-2 to TRBJ1-1; D not resolved. The length of the CDR3 is 14 residues. Trimming took off 5 bases at V and 1 base at J, with 11 bases between the two ends. The germline CDR1 and CDR2 sequences are SGHAT and FQNNGV. The CDR3 DNA sequence: TGTGCCAGCAGCGTAAGAGGCAGGAACACTGAAGCTTTCTTT. Its translation is CASSVRGRNTEAFF.

The CDR3 sequence is CASSRPQILPGQGDYYEQYF. CDR3 nucleotides: TGTGCCAGCAGCCGCCCTCAGATTTTACCGGGACAGGGGGATTACTACGAGCAGTACTTC. The chain uses TRBV7-6 and TRBJ2-7; TRBD1 aligns across 11 bases. V shed 5 bases, J shed 3 bases, and the junction held 21 bases outside the gene matches. The CDR3 spans 20 residues. Germline lookup yields CDR1 SGHVS and CDR2 FNYEAQ. Looking up the rest from reference TRBV7-6 and TRBJ2-7 gives the full variable domain: GAGVSQSPRYKVTKRGQDVALRCDPISGHVSLYWYRQALGQGPEFLTYFNYEAQQDKSGLPNDRFSAERPEGSISTLTIQRTEQRDSAMYRCASSRPQILPGQGDYYEQYFGPGTRLTVT.

V gene TRBV27 combines with J gene TRBJ1-5; 8 bases are shared with TRBD1. V lost 6 bases and J lost 9; bases outside the gene matches: 10. The germline V gene encodes CDR1 MNHEY and CDR2 SMNVEV (reference sequence). The CDR3 loop spans 14 amino acids. The CDR3 bases are TGTGCCAGCAGAGCAGGGGGCCAGATCGGGCCCCAGCATTTT. Its protein product is CASRAGGQIGPQHF.

CDR3 in amino acids: CASSSYVGGTDTQYF. CDR3 coding DNA: TGCGCCAGCAGCTCTTACGTGGGAGGCACAGATACGCAGTATTTT. The rearrangement joins TRBV5-1 to TRBJ2-3, with TRBD2 as a possible D gene (5 bases). Germline loops: CDR1 SGHRS, CDR2 YFSETQ. The CDR3 is 15 amino acids. V was trimmed by 3 bases and J by 1 base, leaving 12 bases between them.

The chain carries TRBV11-2 and TRBJ1-1, with D tentatively TRBD1 (5 bases). The ends were cut back, 4 bases at V and 0 bases at J, with 9 bases in the middle. The length of the CDR3 is 14 residues. Per germline, CDR1 SGHAT and CDR2 FQNNGV. CDR3 DNA sequence: TGTGCCAGCAGCTACGACAGAGTGAACACTGAAGCTTTCTTT. It codes for CASSYDRVNTEAFF. Filled out from reference TRBV11-2 and TRBJ1-1, the complete variable domain reads EAGVAQSPRYKIIEKRQSVAFWCNPISGHATLYWYQQILGQGPKLLIQFQNNGVVDDSQLPKDRFSAERLKGVDSTLKIQPAKLEDSAVYLCASSYDRVNTEAFFGQGTRLTVV.

The chain uses TRBV11-1 and TRBJ1-1; TRBD1 might be the D (5 bases). Trimming took 5 bases from V and 3 from J, leaving 10 bases between them. Germline V CDR1 and CDR2: SGHAT, FQDESV (reference sequence). The CDR3 has 13 residues. The CDR3 region is CASSAREDTEAFF. The CDR3 bases are TGTGCCAGCAGCGCCAGGGAGGACACTGAAGCTTTCTTT.

The chain links TRBV27 to TRBJ1-2; TRBD1 matches at 9 bases. In germline, CDR1 is MNHEY, CDR2 SMNVEV (reference sequence). This CDR3 spans 14 amino acids. Losses at the gene ends were 6 bases for V and 4 bases for J; bases not matched to a gene: 6. The chain's CDR3 is CASRRGDRVYGYTF. CDR3 in DNA: TGTGCCAGCAGACGGGGGGACAGGGTCTATGGCTACACCTTC.

DNA of the CDR3: TGCGCCAGCAGCCCGACCGTCAGGAGCGGCACCGGGGAGCTGTTTTTT. Protein sequence: CASSPTVRSGTGELFF. The gene calls are TRBV5-1 and TRBJ2-2; possible D gene TRBD2, 5 bases. The CDR3 has 16 amino acids. The ends were cut back, 4 bases at V and 4 bases at J, with 17 bases in the middle. Germline values: CDR1 SGHRS, CDR2 YFSETQ.

The chain carries TRBV9 and TRBJ1-1, with a possible D match to TRBD1 (6 bases). V was cut by 4 bases and J by 1 base, with 17 bases left in between. CDR1 SGDLS and CDR2 YYNGEE come from the germline V gene. This CDR3 has 16 amino acids. The CDR3 spells CASSTYEGTTNTEAFF. The CDR3 bases are TGTGCCAGCAGCACCTATGAGGGGACAACGAACACTGAAGCTTTCTTT. The complete variable domain, with remaining parts taken from reference TRBV9 and TRBJ1-1, reads DSGVTQTPKHLITATGQRVTLRCSPRSGDLSVYWYQQSLDQGLQFLIQYYNGEERAKGNILERFSAQQFPDLHSELNLSSLELGDSALYFCASSTYEGTTNTEAFFGQGTRLTVV.

The gene calls are TRBV7-2 and TRBJ2-7, with D possibly matching TRBD2 (5 bases). Germline values: CDR1 SGHTA, CDR2 FQGNSA. Trimming left V 4 bases short and J 6 bases short, with 16 bases between. There are 14 residues in the CDR3. This CDR3 reads CASSSRLPPGEQYF. CDR3 sequence (DNA): TGTGCCAGCAGCTCGCGACTACCCCCCGGCGAGCAGTACTTC. Combining the CDR3 with reference TRBV7-2 and TRBJ2-7 gives the whole variable domain GAGVSQSPSNKVTEKGKDVELRCDPISGHTALYWYRQSLGQGLEFLIYFQGNSAPDKSGLPSDRFSAERTGGSVSTLTIQRTQQEDSAVYLCASSSRLPPGEQYFGPGTRLTVT.

The J gene is TRBJ1-2, the V gene TRBV28, with a tentative D call TRBD1 (5 bases). CDR1 and CDR2 (germline): MDHEN, SYDVKM. The CDR3 has 16 amino acids. The V end was cut by 1 base, the J end by 0 bases, with 12 bases between. The CDR3 spells CASSLSQGSANYGYTF. Here the CDR3 DNA reads TGTGCCAGCAGTTTATCCCAGGGTTCAGCTAACTATGGCTACACCTTC.

This chain connects TRBV9 to TRBJ2-3; a weak D match, TRBD1 (5 bases). The CDR3 extends over 14 amino acids. The V end lost 3 bases, the J end lost 1 base, and 9 bases lay between the germline ends. Looked up from germline, CDR1 is SGDLS and CDR2 is YYNGEE. This CDR3 is CASSESRGTDTQYF. In DNA, the CDR3 is TGTGCCAGCAGCGAGTCCAGGGGCACAGATACGCAGTATTTT.

A word on this clone: The sample has other DNA sequences that encode this CDR3 too. The V gene is TRBV6-5, the J gene TRBJ1-2; 8 nucleotides match TRBD1. CDR3 length equals 14 residues. Germline values: CDR1 MNHEY, CDR2 SVGAGI. Trimming took 2 bases from V and 5 from J; bases not matched to a gene: 4. Here the CDR3 DNA reads TGTGCCAGCAGTTACCTTGACAGGGGTTATGGCTACACCTTC. Its translation is CASSYLDRGYGYTF.

The chain uses TRBV19 and TRBJ1-6, with a tentative D call TRBD1 (5 bases). The CDR3 has 14 amino acids. Per the germline V gene, CDR1 is LNHDA and CDR2 is SQIVND (reference sequence). Trimming took off 6 bases at V and 4 bases at J, with 10 bases between the two ends. Written as DNA, the CDR3 is TGTGCCAGTAGCCTCGACAGTTATAATTCACCCCTCCACTTT. Protein: CASSLDSYNSPLHF.

The chain is built from TRBV5-1 and TRBJ1-2; the D gene is possibly TRBD1 (5 bases). Trimming removed 3 bases from V and 8 bases from J, with 17 bases in between. The germline V gene has CDR1 SGHRS and CDR2 YFSETQ. This CDR3 is 14 amino acids long. The CDR3 loop is CASSSLGGGIGYTF. The CDR3 DNA is TGCGCCAGCAGCTCCCTAGGCGGGGGAATCGGCTACACCTTC. Combining the CDR3 with reference TRBV5-1 and TRBJ1-2 gives the whole variable domain KAGVTQTPRYLIKTRGQQVTLSCSPISGHRSVSWYQQTPGQGLQFLFEYFSETQRNKGNFPGRFSGRQFSNSRSEMNVSTLELGDSALYLCASSSLGGGIGYTFGSGTRLTVV.

The rearrangement links TRBV7-9 to TRBJ1-4; possible D gene TRBD1, 6 bases. V lost 5 bases and J lost 16, with 17 bases in between. This CDR3 spans 12 amino acids. Germline assignment: CDR1 SEHNR and CDR2 FQNEAQ (reference sequence). Here the CDR3 reads CASSTKQGMAFF. The CDR3 region has the DNA TGTGCCAGCAGCACCAAACAGGGCATGGCGTTTTTT.

This chain links TRBV3-1 (or the pseudogene TRBV3-2) with TRBJ2-3; 7 bases are shared with TRBD2. This CDR3 comprises 14 residues. Germline values: CDR1 LGHDT, CDR2 YNNKEL (reference sequence). V trimming: 6 bases; J trimming: 4 bases; junction bases outside the gene matches: 7. The CDR3 region has the DNA TGTGCCAGCAGACCGCGCGGGAGTGCAGATACGCAGTATTTT. It codes for CASRPRGSADTQYF.

This sequence joins TRBV5-1 and TRBJ1-1; D is uncertain. The germline CDR1 and CDR2 sequences are SGHRS and YFSETQ. This CDR3 comprises 15 residues. V was cut by 0 bases and J by 0 bases, with 9 bases left in between. The DNA for the CDR3 is TGCGCCAGCAGCTTGGAGCCGAGGATGAACACTGAAGCTTTCTTT. Its protein product is CASSLEPRMNTEAFF.

J is TRBJ1-4 and V is TRBV6-5; tentative D call: TRBD1 (5 bases). V was cut by 5 bases and J by 6 bases, with 16 bases left in between. In germline, CDR1 is MNHEY, CDR2 SVGAGI. This CDR3 is 15 amino acids long. The CDR3 bases are TGTGCCAGCAGTAGGGTCTCCAGGGATTATGAAAAACTGTTTTTT. It yields the protein CASSRVSRDYEKLFF.

The chain uses TRBV29-1 and TRBJ2-1; TRBD1 aligns across 8 bases. CDR1 SQVTM and CDR2 ANQGSEA come from the germline V gene. The CDR3 spans 13 residues. J lost 7 bases, V lost 7 bases, and 9 bases had no gene match. Here the CDR3 reads CSARQGSGNEQFF. CDR3 bases: TGCAGCGCTAGACAGGGGTCAGGGAATGAGCAGTTCTTC.

The J gene is TRBJ1-4, the V gene TRBV2; TRBD1 matches at 7 bases. V trimming: 7 bases; J trimming: 8 bases; junction bases outside the gene matches: 13. This CDR3 region has 15 residues. Looked up from germline, CDR1 is SNHLY and CDR2 is FYNNEI. The CDR3 reads CASTRLGTGEEKLFF. The CDR3 coding sequence is TGTGCCAGCACACGTCTTGGTACAGGGGAAGAAAAACTGTTTTTT.

Only one count was recorded for this clone. Here the CDR3 reads CASSQLAGFPGAKNIQYF. The CDR3 bases are TGTGCCAGCAGCCAACTAGCGGGGTTCCCCGGGGCCAAAAACATTCAGTACTTC. V gene TRBV3-1 (or the pseudogene TRBV3-2) combines with J gene TRBJ2-4; the match to TRBD2 covers 9 bases. The CDR3 totals 18 residues. CDR1 is LGHDT, CDR2 YNNKEL, per germline (reference sequence). The junction had 9 bases not matched to a gene; V was cut back by 2 bases and J by 1 base.

The gene calls are TRBV10-1 and TRBJ1-2; 9 bases are a match to TRBD1. J was trimmed by 0 bases and V by 3 bases; bases with no gene match: 8. This CDR3 comprises 17 residues. CDR1 is WNHNN and CDR2 is SYGVQD in the germline V gene (reference sequence). DNA of the CDR3: TGCGCCAGCAGTGACCCGACAGGGGGGGCACCTAACTATGGCTACACCTTC. Protein product: CASSDPTGGAPNYGYTF.